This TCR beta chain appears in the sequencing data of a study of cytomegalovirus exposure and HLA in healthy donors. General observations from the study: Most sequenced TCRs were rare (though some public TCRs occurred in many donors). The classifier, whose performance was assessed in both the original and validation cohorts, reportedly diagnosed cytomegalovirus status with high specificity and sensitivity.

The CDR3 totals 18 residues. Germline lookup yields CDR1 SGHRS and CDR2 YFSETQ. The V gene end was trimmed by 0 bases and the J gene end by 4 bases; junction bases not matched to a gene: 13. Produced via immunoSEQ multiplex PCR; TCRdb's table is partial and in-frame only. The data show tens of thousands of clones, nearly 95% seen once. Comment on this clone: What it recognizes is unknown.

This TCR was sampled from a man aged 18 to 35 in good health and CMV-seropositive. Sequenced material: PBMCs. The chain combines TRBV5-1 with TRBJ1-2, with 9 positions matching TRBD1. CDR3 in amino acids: CASSLGDGNWDRAYGYTF. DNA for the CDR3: TGCGCCAGCAGCTTGGGCGACGGGAACTGGGACAGGGCCTATGGCTACACCTTC.